This T cell receptor beta chain was identified in a study of blood T cell repertoires in COVID-19. Germline V gene sequence: CDR1 MNHNS, CDR2 SASEGT. The CDR3 runs 13 residues. V was pared by 6 bases and J by 6 bases, with 6 bases of the junction left unmatched. There are many counts of this clone. Participants were placed into cohorts based on the clinical history they reported. Using immunoSEQ multiplex PCR, the repertoire was profiled, and TCRdb retains in-frame clones only, with some absent. Of more than 250,000 clones listed, roughly 89% are singletons. Sequenced input: PBMCs or T cells enriched from blood (not recorded which). This clonotype was obtained from a woman in her thirties or forties who had recovered from COVID-19. This sequence joins TRBV6-1 and TRBJ2-3; 7 bases agree with TRBD2. The CDR3 nucleotides read TGTGCCAGCAGCCCCGGGGGGAGGGATACGCAGTATTTT. The encoded protein is CASSPGGRDTQYF.